This is a list of T cell receptor beta chains from one sample in a study of T cells in Graves' hyperthyroidism and ophthalmopathy. TCRdb independently ran MiXCR on the multiplex PCR reads; one entry per CDR3 protein. The sample lists 270,000 or so distinct CDR3 sequences, around 15% occurring once. The sequenced material came from blood. Every receptor here comes from a woman in her 50s with Graves' hyperthyroidism that later progressed to Graves' ophthalmopathy. CDR3s include the opening cysteine and the closing phenylalanine or tryptophan.

J gene,V gene,CDR3 protein
TRBJ2-1,TRBV28,CASGPEGAYNEQFF
TRBJ2-3,TRBV3-1,CASSQMMAGVGEDTQYF
TRBJ2-1,TRBV20-1,CSASKRGTSGIPFAYNEQFF
TRBJ2-7,TRBV20-1,CSARDGTSHDEQYF
TRBJ2-1,TRBV6-1,CASRPFSAGTGGNEQFF
TRBJ2-7,TRBV20-1,CSARGPRQGYEQYF
TRBJ1-1,TRBV29-1,CSVEELEGMGSEAFF
TRBJ2-7,TRBV7-2,CASSTRQGAYEQYF
TRBJ2-1,TRBV7-9,CASSSPRGLARPMDDEQFF
TRBJ1-2,TRBV27,CASSLSYGGYGYTF
TRBJ2-5,TRBV6-1,CASLDILDHQTQYF
TRBJ1-1,TRBV19,CASCSDRGGWWAFF
TRBJ2-7,TRBV19,CASTPTGVPYEQYF
TRBJ2-1,TRBV7-2,CASSYRTGLSSYNEQFF
TRBJ1-3,TRBV3-1,CASSQGAAAGNTIYF
TRBJ2-1,TRBV2,CASKGAYNEQFF
TRBJ1-2,TRBV2,CASRGQGNYYGYTF
TRBJ2-1,TRBV7-9,CASSSNRGVGEQFF
TRBJ2-5,TRBV5-1,CASSLGTGVLETQYF
TRBJ2-2,TRBV25-1,CASSELVTGELFF
TRBJ1-2,TRBV12-3/TRBV12-4,CASSLQGFYGYTF
TRBJ2-7,TRBV19,CASSIKAGANYEQYF
TRBJ2-1,TRBV7-3,CASSLGMRAGNNEQFF
TRBJ2-7,TRBV28,CASKRGYEQYF
TRBJ2-3,TRBV18,CASSTRASGSTDTQYF
TRBJ2-7,TRBV11-1,CASSSGNRFPSSYEQYF
TRBJ2-7,TRBV5-1,CASSGSGTSRTYEQYF
TRBJ1-3,TRBV3-1,CASRSQGAFGNTIYF
TRBJ1-1,TRBV5-1,CASTRGTEAFF
TRBJ1-6,TRBV5-4,CASSTGQGLINSPLHF
TRBJ2-7,TRBV7-2,CASSLLGGLSSYEQYF
TRBJ1-2,TRBV24-1,CATSDAARQGENYGYTF
TRBJ2-1,TRBV28,CASRTLGAYNEQFF
TRBJ2-1,TRBV20-1,CSASPRTSGNEQFF
TRBJ1-1,TRBV5-1,CASSPGQVNTEAFF
TRBJ2-7,TRBV6-1,CASYPMGLALHEQYF
TRBJ2-7,TRBV7-6,CASSPGGLAGRYEQYF
TRBJ1-2,TRBV5-6,CASSLVTGGGGYTF
TRBJ2-6,TRBV5-4,CASSFGWSGLSGANVLTF
TRBJ2-7,TRBV28,CASRAGGGTYEQYF
TRBJ2-7,TRBV7-2,CASSITGGGRNYEQYF
TRBJ2-7,TRBV27,CASSYADSSYEQYF
TRBJ2-3,TRBV24-1,CATSDPSDLGTDTQYF
TRBJ2-2,TRBV7-9,CASSQGELFF
TRBJ1-4,TRBV10-1,CASSTGGTNEKLFF
TRBJ2-1,TRBV11-2,CASSSLLADGSNEQFF
TRBJ1-5,TRBV4-1,CASSQQGFDQPQHF
TRBJ2-2,TRBV13,CASSLVSSGSRELFF
TRBJ2-5,TRBV7-3,CASTLRWGLAGGETQYF